Listed here are 22 T cell receptor beta chains from one sample, sequenced in a study of T cell responses to AZD1222 COVID-19 vaccine. Sequenced by immunoSEQ multiplex PCR; TCRdb stores in-frame clones only, minus some. The table records about 94,000 clones, over 75% of them present only once. The sequences come from peripheral blood, collected 28 days after the second AZD1222 dose. These receptors were taken from an adult who received the AZD1222 COVID-19 vaccine.

The rearrangement uses TRBV20-1 and TRBJ2-7; D unresolved. Germline V lookup: CDR1 DFQATT, CDR2 SNEGSKA (reference sequence). V lost 6 bases to trimming and J lost 3 bases, with 9 bases between them. The CDR3 loop spans 11 amino acids. CDR3 bases: TGCAGTGCAGGCGCGGTCTACGAGCAGTACTTC. Translation: CSAGAVYEQYF.

The J gene is TRBJ1-2, the V gene TRBV5-6; 10 nucleotides match TRBD1. The ends lost 2 bases at V and 6 bases at J; junction bases unmatched: 7. The CDR3 runs to 15 residues. Germline CDR1 and CDR2: SGHDT and YYEEEE. The CDR3 bases are TGTGCCAGCAGCTTATACGAGACAGGGGGCCATGGCTACACCTTC. This translates into CASSLYETGGHGYTF.

The chain combines TRBV29-1 with TRBJ2-1; TRBD1 matches at 8 bases. The V segment lost 3 bases and the J segment 7 bases; nucleotides outside the gene matches: 8. Germline assignment: CDR1 SQVTM and CDR2 ANQGSEA. This CDR3 is 14 amino acids long. CDR3 nucleotide sequence: TGCAGCGTTGACCAGACAGGGGTCCAAAATGAGCAGTTCTTC. Translated: CSVDQTGVQNEQFF.

The rearrangement links TRBV18 to TRBJ2-2, with D hard to call. Deletions cut 0 bases from V and 4 bases from J, with 12 bases between. This CDR3 is built from 16 residues. Germline V lookup: CDR1 KGHSH, CDR2 LQKENI. The CDR3 region is CASSPPVQHSTGELFF. DNA of the CDR3: TGTGCCAGCTCACCACCAGTACAGCATAGCACCGGGGAGCTGTTTTTT.

The chain employs TRBV29-1 and TRBJ2-3; perhaps TRBD2 as D (6 bases). CDR3 length equals 15 residues. Per germline, CDR1 SQVTM and CDR2 ANQGSEA. Trimming pared 3 bases from V and 0 bases from J, leaving 13 bases between. The DNA for the CDR3 is TGCAGCGTTGAGGATTGGGACTTGAGCACAGATACGCAGTATTTT. It is translated as CSVEDWDLSTDTQYF.

The gene calls are TRBV3-1 (or the pseudogene TRBV3-2) and TRBJ2-3; 13 bases are a match to TRBD2. The ends lost 5 bases at V and 2 bases at J; junction bases unmatched: 7. CDR3 length equals 17 residues. Germline V lookup: CDR1 LGHDT, CDR2 YNNKEL (reference sequence). The CDR3, as DNA: TGTGCCAGCAGCTCCCTGACTAGCGGGGGGATCACAGATACGCAGTATTTT. Protein product: CASSSLTSGGITDTQYF.

V usage is TRBV30 and J usage is TRBJ1-6; a possible D gene is TRBD1 (6 bases). This CDR3 spans 13 amino acids. Trimming cost V 2 bases and J 7 bases, with 9 bases left between them. Germline loops: CDR1 GTSNPN, CDR2 SVGIG (reference sequence). CDR3 nucleotide sequence: TGTGCCTGGAGTCGGCAGGGGAATTCACCCCTCCACTTT. It translates to CAWSRQGNSPLHF.

The chain employs TRBV18 and TRBJ1-4; D possibly corresponds to TRBD1 (6 bases). CDR3 size: 16 residues. Trimming shortened V by 5 bases and J by 0 bases, and 13 bases separated the two germline ends. Per germline, CDR1 KGHSH and CDR2 LQKENI. The CDR3 spells CASSNKQGSTNEKLFF. The CDR3 DNA follows: TGTGCCAGCTCAAACAAACAGGGTTCAACTAATGAAAAACTGTTTTTT.

The V gene is TRBV19, the J gene TRBJ1-2; TRBD1 aligns across 9 bases. Germline loops: CDR1 LNHDA, CDR2 SQIVND (reference sequence). The CDR3 runs to 14 residues. Trimming at V came to 7 bases and at J to 6 bases, leaving 9 bases not matched to a gene. CDR3 residues: CASNQGQGVDGYTF. The CDR3 nucleotides are TGTGCCAGTAACCAGGGACAGGGTGTCGATGGCTACACCTTC.

The rearrangement joins TRBV6-1 to TRBJ1-2; D remains ambiguous. The V and J ends lost 0 bases and 8 bases respectively, with 7 bases between them. The CDR3 is 12 residues long. CDR1 is MNHNS and CDR2 is SASEGT in the germline V gene. The CDR3 nucleotides are TGTGCCAGCAGTGAAGCCGGGGTCGGCTACACCTTC. It specifies CASSEAGVGYTF.

This chain uses TRBV4-3 with TRBJ1-2, with TRBD1 matching 7 bases. Unmatched junction bases numbered 4, after V lost 0 bases and J lost 0 bases. The CDR3 is 16 amino acids. Germline CDR1 reads LGHNA; CDR2 reads YSLEER. CDR3 residues: CASSQDWQGANYGYTF. The CDR3 region has the DNA TGCGCCAGCAGCCAAGATTGGCAGGGGGCTAACTATGGCTACACCTTC.

V and J are TRBV9 and TRBJ1-1, with 10 bases identical to TRBD1. The CDR3 extends over 16 amino acids. The germline V gene has CDR1 SGDLS and CDR2 YYNGEE. The V gene end was trimmed by 4 bases and the J gene end by 1 base; junction bases not matched to a gene: 7. The CDR3 loop is CASSTGTGVRNTEAFF. The CDR3, as DNA: TGTGCCAGCAGCACAGGGACAGGGGTTCGGAACACTGAAGCTTTCTTT.

The chain employs TRBV6-4 and TRBJ1-1, with D perhaps matching TRBD1 (6 bases). In germline, CDR1 is MRHNA, CDR2 SNTAGT. This CDR3 is 13 amino acids long. V shed 6 bases and J shed 5 bases, with 13 bases lying between them. The CDR3 here is CASSNSRGTEAFF. The CDR3 DNA reads TGTGCCAGCAGCAACTCCAGGGGAACTGAAGCTTTCTTT.

This chain links TRBV19 with TRBJ1-4, with D perhaps matching TRBD1 (6 bases). CDR1 LNHDA and CDR2 SQIVND come from the germline V gene (reference sequence). V lost 10 bases to trimming and J lost 7 bases, with 16 bases between them. This CDR3 region has 13 residues. CDR3 residues: CATAQGHPEKLFF. The CDR3 nucleotides are TGTGCCACCGCCCAGGGGCACCCTGAAAAACTGTTTTTT.

The chain is built from TRBV4-1 and TRBJ2-5, with TRBD1 matching 8 bases. Germline V lookup: CDR1 MGHRA, CDR2 YSYEKL. This CDR3 region has 15 residues. Trimming at V came to 4 bases and at J to 4 bases, leaving 8 bases not matched to a gene. The CDR3 nucleotides read TGCGCCAGCAGCCTGGACAGGGCCGGTCGAGAGACCCAGTACTTC. Translating gives CASSLDRAGRETQYF.

V usage is TRBV27 and J usage is TRBJ1-5; D not resolved. The germline CDR1 and CDR2 sequences are MNHEY and SMNVEV (reference sequence). CDR3 size: 15 residues. Trimming left V 3 bases short and J 2 bases short, with 11 bases between. CDR3 residues: CASSFGGNGNQPQHF. DNA of the CDR3: TGTGCCAGCAGTTTCGGAGGGAACGGCAATCAGCCCCAGCATTTT.

The chain recombines TRBV7-9 with TRBJ2-5; D not certain. The CDR3 totals 15 residues. The V gene's germline CDR1 is SEHNR and CDR2 FQNEAQ (reference sequence). The V gene lost 7 bases and the J gene lost 4 bases, with 19 bases spanning the gap. The CDR3 DNA sequence: TGTGCCAGCACGCCGAACTCGGAGTATCGAGAGACCCAGTACTTC. Residues: CASTPNSEYRETQYF.

Only one count was recorded for this clone. The CDR3 is CAPRRGVGSNQPQHF. The DNA of the CDR3 is TGTGCCCCGAGACGGGGAGTTGGTAGCAATCAGCCCCAGCATTTT. The rearrangement links TRBV6-4 to TRBJ1-5; D gene uncertain. The CDR3 is 15 residues long. Trimming cost V 11 bases and J 0 bases, with 17 bases left between them. CDR1 MRHNA and CDR2 SNTAGT come from the germline V gene.

The chain links TRBV11-3 to TRBJ2-1; 9 nucleotides agree with TRBD2. The CDR3 has 15 amino acids. The J segment lost 6 bases and the V segment lost 5 bases, leaving 8 bases of the junction unmatched. CDR1 and CDR2 (germline): SGHNT, YENEEA. CDR3 protein: CASSPSLAGINEQFF. Here the CDR3 DNA reads TGTGCCAGCAGCCCCTCACTAGCGGGTATCAATGAGCAGTTCTTC.

The chain joins TRBV5-1 to TRBJ2-1; 10 nucleotides agree with TRBD2. Germline CDR1 reads SGHRS; CDR2 reads YFSETQ. This CDR3 is 18 amino acids long. V lost 1 base to trimming and J lost 6 bases; unmatched junction nucleotides: 13. This CDR3 is CASSLWGPTSGVINEQFF. The DNA for the CDR3 is TGCGCCAGCAGCTTGTGGGGACCCACTAGCGGGGTAATCAATGAGCAGTTCTTC.

The rearrangement uses TRBV11-2 and TRBJ1-2; tentative D call: TRBD1 (6 bases). CDR3 length equals 17 residues. Trimming removed 1 base at V and 4 bases at J, with 19 bases between. Germline lookup yields CDR1 SGHAT and CDR2 FQNNGV. CDR3: CASSLGGGLGDGYGYTF. The DNA for the CDR3 is TGTGCCAGCAGCTTAGGCGGGGGCTTAGGGGATGGCTATGGCTACACCTTC.

The V call is TRBV6-5, the J call TRBJ1-1; a weak D match, TRBD1 (6 bases). The CDR3 extends over 16 amino acids. The germline gives CDR1 MNHEY, CDR2 SVGAGI. The germline V and J ends were trimmed by 0 bases and 1 base, with 12 bases remaining between them. This CDR3 is CASSYSWGAGNTEAFF. CDR3 DNA: TGTGCCAGCAGTTACTCGTGGGGGGCTGGGAACACTGAAGCTTTCTTT.